The rows below give T cell receptor beta chains drawn from one sample of a study of cytomegalovirus exposure and HLA in healthy donors. Clones were read by immunoSEQ multiplex PCR, and TCRdb kept only the in-frame ones, dropping some. The sample contains some 190,000 clones, about 80% of which appear only once. Sequenced: PBMCs. The origin of the receptors is a young man in good health and CMV-seronegative. Each CDR3 is given with its conserved first and last residue. The D gene is left open where the match is weak. Clone size, where shown, is once, few, many, or a class for clones that have expanded.

j_gene	v_gene	abundance	d_gene	CDR3nt	CDR3aa
TRBJ1-4	TRBV7-9	.	TRBD1	TGTGCCAGCAGCTGGGGACAGGGCGGTGAAAAACTGTTTTTT	CASSWGQGGEKLFF
TRBJ1-2	TRBV6-1	.	TRBD1	TGTGCCAGCAGAACCGGGACAGCAGAACTTTATGGCTACACCTTC	CASRTGTAELYGYTF
TRBJ2-3	TRBV7-3	.	TRBD2	TGTGCCAGCAGCTTAACGGGAGGGGTCACAGATACGCAGTATTTT	CASSLTGGVTDTQYF
TRBJ2-1	TRBV7-2	.	.	TGTGCCAGCAGCTTAAGCGGGTTAAGCTCCTACAATGAGCAGTTCTTC	CASSLSGLSSYNEQFF
TRBJ2-5	TRBV6-1	.	TRBD1	TGTGCCAGCAGGGATCCAGGGGGTGTTGAGACCCAGTACTTC	CASRDPGGVETQYF
TRBJ2-7	TRBV5-6	.	.	TGTGCCAGCAGCTTCGGACAGGGACTATTCTACGAGCAGTACTTC	CASSFGQGLFYEQYF
TRBJ2-1	TRBV18	.	TRBD2	TGTGCCAGCTCACCCGGGACTAGCGGGAGTAGAGAGCAGTTCTTC	CASSPGTSGSREQFF
TRBJ1-5	TRBV19	.	.	TGTGCCAGTAGCCCGACAGGCCTTAGCAATCAGCCCCAGCATTTT	CASSPTGLSNQPQHF
TRBJ1-5	TRBV19	.	.	TGTGCCAGTAAAGGGCAGGGCCTTTATAGCAATCAGCCCCAGCATTTT	CASKGQGLYSNQPQHF
TRBJ1-5	TRBV10-3	.	.	TGTGCCATCAGTGGCCCTGGTCCGGATCAGCCCCAGCATTTT	CAISGPGPDQPQHF
TRBJ1-5	TRBV2	.	.	TGTGCCAGCAGTGTTAGGGGGTTTGACCAGCCCCAGCATTTT	CASSVRGFDQPQHF
TRBJ2-2	TRBV10-1	.	TRBD2	TGCGCCAGCAGTGGGCGAGGGTTACTAGCGGGGGCCCCGAACACCGGGGAGCTGTTTTTT	CASSGRGLLAGAPNTGELFF
TRBJ1-1	TRBV10-3	.	.	TGTGCCATCAAGGGGGGGGGTGGCACTGAAGCTTTCTTT	CAIKGGGGTEAFF
TRBJ2-5	TRBV4-2	.	.	TGTGCCAGCAGCCAAGATCGAGGCTACCAAGAGACCCAGTACTTC	CASSQDRGYQETQYF
TRBJ2-7	TRBV4-3	.	.	TGCGCCAGCAGCCAGGCACGGGGGGCCGATGAGCAGTACTTC	CASSQARGADEQYF
TRBJ2-7	TRBV5-1	.	.	TGCGCCAGCAGCTCCGCTACAGGGAGAAACGAGCAGTACTTC	CASSSATGRNEQYF
TRBJ1-3	TRBV18	.	TRBD1	TGTGCCAGCTCACTCAATAGACAGGGATCTGGAAACACCATATATTTT	CASSLNRQGSGNTIYF
TRBJ1-2	TRBV6-1	.	TRBD1	TGTGCCGGTTTTACCAAGACAGGGCATCGTGGCTACACCTTC	CAGFTKTGHRGYTF
TRBJ1-6	TRBV30	.	.	TGTGCCTGGACCTCCGGGATTGTGGAAACCTCACCCCTCCACTTT	CAWTSGIVETSPLHF
TRBJ2-7	TRBV7-8	.	TRBD2	TGTGCCAGCAGCTCCGGTAGCGGGAGGCCCCCCTACGAGCAGTACTTC	CASSSGSGRPPYEQYF
TRBJ1-2	TRBV5-1	.	.	TGCGCCAGCAGCTTGTCGGGTAACTATGGCTACACCTTC	CASSLSGNYGYTF
TRBJ1-4	TRBV13	.	TRBD1	TGTGCCAGCAGCAAAGCCGGGACAGGGGGACGGGAAAAACTGTTTTTT	CASSKAGTGGREKLFF
TRBJ2-1	TRBV5-1	.	TRBD2	TGCGCCAGCAGCACTGGACTAGCGGGGGGGATCGATGAGCAGTTCTTC	CASSTGLAGGIDEQFF
TRBJ1-2	TRBV20-1	.	.	TGCAGTGGGGGGCTAAACTATGGCTACACCTTC	CSGGLNYGYTF
TRBJ2-5	TRBV18	.	.	TGTGCCAGCTCACCGTCGGGGGAGACCCAGTACTTC	CASSPSGETQYF
TRBJ2-1	TRBV27	.	TRBD2	TGTGCCAGCCAGCCGGGACTAGGACCCCATGAGCAGTTCTTC	CASQPGLGPHEQFF
TRBJ1-1	TRBV13	.	.	TGTGCCAGCAGCTTAGATGTGTCGGGAAACACTGAAGCTTTCTTT	CASSLDVSGNTEAFF
TRBJ1-2	TRBV9	.	.	TGTGCCAGCAGCGTAAGTGGGGGACAAACTAACTATGGCTACACCTTC	CASSVSGGQTNYGYTF
TRBJ2-5	TRBV4-2	.	TRBD2	TGTGCCAGCAGCCAAGAAGTTCGGGGAGGGCGGGGGGACTTGGGGGTCCAGTACTTC	CASSQEVRGGRGDLGVQYF
TRBJ2-6	TRBV7-9	.	.	TGTGCCAGCAGCTTACCTCCCAGGGCGAACGTCCTGACTTTC	CASSLPPRANVLTF
TRBJ2-1	TRBV12-2	.	.	TGTGCAAGTCGCTCCAATAGACTAGCGGGGGACTACAATGAGCAGTTCTTC	CASRSNRLAGDYNEQFF
TRBJ2-7	TRBV28	few	TRBD1	TGTGCCAGCAGTCCCGGGACAGATCCCTACGAGCAGTACTTC	CASSPGTDPYEQYF
TRBJ2-7	TRBV19	once	.	TGTGCCAGTACTCCCCCGGGTGCCTACGAGCAGTACTTC	CASTPPGAYEQYF
TRBJ2-3	TRBV7-2	.	TRBD2	TGTGCCAGCAGCTCTAGCGGCACTAGCACAGATACGCAGTATTTT	CASSSSGTSTDTQYF
TRBJ1-2	TRBV30	.	TRBD1	TGTGCCTGGAGTCCCTACAGGGGCGGCTACACCTTC	CAWSPYRGGYTF
TRBJ2-7	TRBV28	.	TRBD1	TGTGCCAGCATCCAAGGGGGGACAGGGGATCACGAGCAGTACTTC	CASIQGGTGDHEQYF
TRBJ2-2	TRBV4-2	few	TRBD1	TGTGCCAGCAGCGCCTCCGGGACAGCGAACACCGGGGAGCTGTTTTTT	CASSASGTANTGELFF
TRBJ2-2	TRBV7-6	.	TRBD2	TGTGCCAGCAGCTCGGGACAGGGACTAGCGGAATCCGGGGAGCTGTTTTTT	CASSSGQGLAESGELFF
TRBJ2-2	TRBV7-9	.	TRBD2	TGTGCCAGCAGCCCCCGGGGAGGGACGAACACCGGGGAGCTGTTTTTT	CASSPRGGTNTGELFF
TRBJ2-1	TRBV7-3	once	.	TGTGCCAGCAGACCCACCGGGGGGCAGGACAATGAGCAGTTCTTC	CASRPTGGQDNEQFF
TRBJ2-1	TRBV7-3	.	TRBD1	TGTGCCAGCAGCTTTGCCGGGACAGGGCTAGGTGAGCAGTTCTTC	CASSFAGTGLGEQFF
TRBJ1-1	TRBV4-3	.	.	TGCGCCAGCAGCCAAGACGGGACACGGTGGGGCAACACTGAAGCTTTCTTT	CASSQDGTRWGNTEAFF
TRBJ2-7	TRBV14	once	.	TGTGCCAGCAGCCAAAGGAGGGAATCCTACGAGCAGTACTTC	CASSQRRESYEQYF
TRBJ1-1	TRBV2	once	.	TGTGCCAGCAGTGACAGAATAAACACTGAAGCTTTCTTT	CASSDRINTEAFF
TRBJ2-6	TRBV19	.	.	TGTGGGAAAGGGGCTAACTCTGGGGCCAACGTCCTGACTTTC	CGKGANSGANVLTF
TRBJ1-1	TRBV7-9	.	.	TGTGCCAGCAGCCCCTTGGCGGTTCCGAACACTGAAGCTTTCTTT	CASSPLAVPNTEAFF
TRBJ2-5	TRBV30	few	.	TGTGCCTGGGGAAAACTAAATGGAGAGACCCAGTACTTC	CAWGKLNGETQYF
TRBJ2-1	TRBV11-3	.	.	TGTGCCAGCAGCTCTACCTTGAGGGCCGGGAATGAGCAGTTCTTC	CASSSTLRAGNEQFF
TRBJ1-2	TRBV4-3	.	TRBD1	TGCGCCAGCAGCCAGGCCCGTACAGGGGGCGGCTATGGCTACACCTTC	CASSQARTGGGYGYTF
TRBJ1-1	TRBV9	.	.	TGTGCCAGCAGCCCCAGGGGACCCTTGAACACTGAAGCTTTCTTT	CASSPRGPLNTEAFF
TRBJ1-3	TRBV6-5	few	TRBD1	TGTGCCAGCAGACTATCGACAGGGTCTGGAAACACCATATATTTT	CASRLSTGSGNTIYF
TRBJ1-6	TRBV19	.	TRBD1	TGTGCCAGTAGTACGAGGGACAGGGATTCACCCCTCCACTTT	CASSTRDRDSPLHF
TRBJ2-1	TRBV20-1	once	TRBD2	TGCAGTGCGGGAGGGCCGGATGAGCAGTTCTTC	CSAGGPDEQFF
TRBJ2-2	TRBV7-2	.	TRBD2	TGTGCCAGCAGCTTAACGACTAGCGGGTCGACCGGGGAGCTGTTTTTT	CASSLTTSGSTGELFF
TRBJ2-1	TRBV27	.	TRBD2	TGTGCCAGCAGTTTAGGCCCCGTTGGCGGGAGGGTGTCGTACAATGAGCAGTTCTTC	CASSLGPVGGRVSYNEQFF
TRBJ2-6	TRBV10-2	.	.	TGCGCCGGCGTAGCTAACTCTGGGGCCAACGTCCTGACTTTC	CAGVANSGANVLTF
TRBJ1-6	TRBV5-1	.	.	TGCGCCAGCAGCTTGGTAACAGACGTTAATTCACCCCTCCACTTT	CASSLVTDVNSPLHF